One sample yielded the 30 T cell receptor beta chains listed below, sequenced in a study of immune cell composition in non-small cell lung cancer. The method was immunoSEQ multiplex PCR; TCRdb's version includes in-frame clones alone and lacks a portion of them. Of 2,000 to 2,500 clones in the sample, 70% to 80% were seen once. What was sequenced was lung tumor tissue. The source of these receptors is a human donor with non-small cell lung cancer.

The chain couples TRBV7-9 to TRBJ2-5, with D possibly TRBD2 on 6 matching bases. Trimming removed 0 bases at V and 4 bases at J, with 6 bases between. The germline V gene has CDR1 SEHNR and CDR2 FQNEAQ (reference sequence). The CDR3 length is 13 residues. CDR3 protein: CASSLAGGETQYF. DNA of the CDR3: TGTGCCAGCAGCTTAGCGGGGGGAGAGACCCAGTACTTC.

This clone was observed a few times. The J gene is TRBJ2-2, the V gene TRBV27, with no clear D. Trimming removed 5 bases from V and 1 base from J, with 8 bases in between. This CDR3 contains 14 residues. The V gene's germline CDR1 is MNHEY and CDR2 SMNVEV (reference sequence). For the CDR3, the DNA is TGTGCCAGCAGTCCGACACAGAACACCGGGGAGCTGTTTTTT. Translated: CASSPTQNTGELFF.

In this sample, this clone turned up once. The V gene is TRBV5-1, the J gene TRBJ2-7; no clear D gene. This CDR3 comprises 15 residues. Germline loops: CDR1 SGHRS, CDR2 YFSETQ. Trimming removed 0 bases from V and 3 bases from J, with 13 bases in between. For the CDR3, the DNA is TGCGCCAGCAGCTTGGCGATAGGAGAGATCTACGAGCAGTACTTC. Its protein is CASSLAIGEIYEQYF.

CDR3 sequence: CASSPTRENTGELFF. For the CDR3, the DNA is TGTGCCAGCAGCCCCACGCGGGAGAACACCGGGGAGCTGTTTTTT. The gene calls are TRBV11-2 and TRBJ2-2, with TRBD2 as a possible D gene (6 bases). The V end lost 5 bases, the J end lost 1 base, and 11 bases lay between the germline ends. Germline V gene lookup returns CDR1 SGHAT and CDR2 FQNNGV. The CDR3 runs to 15 residues.

V is TRBV18 and J is TRBJ1-2; tentatively, D is TRBD1 (5 bases). CDR1 and CDR2 (germline): KGHSH, LQKENI. The V gene lost 5 bases and the J gene lost 1 base, with 17 bases spanning the gap. The CDR3 length is 16 residues. The CDR3 protein is CASSRGPLGGNYGYTF. Here the CDR3 DNA reads TGTGCCAGCTCAAGGGGTCCCCTCGGCGGTAACTATGGCTACACCTTC.

This CDR3 is CASSPFRIAGDYEQYF. DNA for the CDR3: TGTGCCAGCAGCCCCTTTCGTATAGCGGGAGATTACGAGCAGTACTTC. The chain carries TRBV7-8 and TRBJ2-7, with TRBD2 matching over 9 bases. Germline V lookup: CDR1 SGHVS, CDR2 FQNEAQ. V shed 5 bases, J shed 4 bases, and the junction held 12 bases outside the gene matches. The CDR3 consists of 16 residues.

This clone was seen a few times. J is TRBJ2-1 and V is TRBV21-1; the tabulated D call, TRBD1, remains unverified against the DNA. TRBV21-1 is shown as a pseudogene. This CDR3 has 16 residues. The CDR3 DNA is TGTGCCAGCAGCAAAGCCGGGACAGGCTCCTACAATGAGCAGTTCTTC. It specifies CASSKAGTGSYNEQFF.

The rearrangement joins TRBV18 to TRBJ1-5; D remains ambiguous. The CDR3 consists of 16 residues. The V and J ends lost 3 bases and 0 bases respectively, with 12 bases between them. Germline CDR1 and CDR2: KGHSH and LQKENI. The CDR3 region has the DNA TGTGCCAGCTCACCCACGAGCGGGGTTAGCAATCAGCCCCAGCATTTT. Its protein is CASSPTSGVSNQPQHF.

The V call is TRBV6-1, the J call TRBJ2-3; 9 nucleotides align to TRBD2. Germline CDR1 is MNHNS and CDR2 is SASEGT. V was clipped by 9 bases and J by 3 bases; unmatched bases: 10. This CDR3 is 15 amino acids long. CDR3 amino acids: CASAKSGGLTDTQYF. The DNA for the CDR3 is TGTGCCAGTGCTAAGAGCGGGGGGTTGACAGATACGCAGTATTTT.

This clone is categorized as large (0.1 to 1%). The chain links TRBV19 to TRBJ1-2; 7 bases match TRBD1. The V segment lost 2 bases and the J segment 1 base; nucleotides outside the gene matches: 7. Germline CDR1 reads LNHDA; CDR2 reads SQIVND (reference sequence). CDR3 length: 16 amino acids. The CDR3 DNA reads as TGTGCCAGTAGTATATTGGGGACAGCGATTAACTATGGCTACACCTTC. Amino acid sequence: CASSILGTAINYGYTF.

The chain has TRBV29-1 and TRBJ2-7, with 12 bases fitting TRBD1. The CDR3 length is 15 residues. Germline V CDR1 and CDR2: SQVTM, ANQGSEA. The junction had 10 bases not matched to a gene; V was cut back by 4 bases and J by 6 bases. The CDR3: CSVVGWGQGAGEQYF. CDR3 bases: TGCAGCGTTGTAGGGTGGGGACAGGGGGCCGGCGAGCAGTACTTC.

The chain has TRBV13 and TRBJ2-5; TRBD2 aligns across 7 bases. This CDR3 has 15 residues. The ends lost 3 bases at V and 5 bases at J; junction bases unmatched: 9. Germline V gene lookup returns CDR1 PRHDT and CDR2 FYEKMQ (reference sequence). CDR3 coding DNA: TGTGCCAGCAGCTTGGGAGGGAGGGCCGGGGAGACCCAGTACTTC. Protein sequence: CASSLGGRAGETQYF.

This clone was counted only a few times. This chain links TRBV6-5 with TRBJ1-5; tentatively, D is TRBD1 (6 bases). The CDR3 loop spans 15 amino acids. V was cut by 6 bases and J by 4 bases, with 16 bases left in between. Per the germline V gene, CDR1 is MNHEY and CDR2 is SVGAGI. This CDR3 reads CASSPTGTQNQPQHF. CDR3 coding DNA: TGTGCCAGCAGCCCAACCGGGACACAGAATCAGCCCCAGCATTTT.

The chain couples TRBV5-4 to TRBJ2-3; 12 bases are a match to TRBD2. There are 13 residues in the CDR3. With 2 bases clipped from V and 8 bases from J, the junction kept 0 bases outside the gene matches. Germline V CDR1 and CDR2: SGHNT, YYREEE (reference sequence). The CDR3 nucleotides read TGTGCCAGCAGCTTACTAGCGGGAGGTACGCAGTATTTT. Protein sequence: CASSLLAGGTQYF.

V gene TRBV7-2 combines with J gene TRBJ2-5, with TRBD2 matching over 11 bases. J gave up 5 bases and V 5 bases, and 13 bases lay outside the gene matches. CDR1 and CDR2 (germline): SGHTA, FQGNSA. There are 17 residues in the CDR3. CDR3 DNA: TGTGCCAGCAGCCGTTTGAGAGCTAGCGGGGGGTCGGAGACCCAGTACTTC. Translated: CASSRLRASGGSETQYF.

V is TRBV18 and J is TRBJ1-1; TRBD1 matches at 7 bases. The CDR3 runs 15 residues. The V and J ends lost 5 bases and 4 bases, in that order; junction bases with no gene match: 10. CDR1 and CDR2 from the germline V gene are KGHSH and LQKENI. The CDR3 spells CASSESRQGSTEAFF. In DNA, the CDR3 is TGTGCCAGCTCAGAATCAAGACAGGGCAGCACTGAAGCTTTCTTT.

This clone came up once. The chain uses TRBV7-2 and TRBJ2-1, with 7 bases aligning to TRBD2. The germline V gene has CDR1 SGHTA and CDR2 FQGNSA. Unmatched junction bases numbered 21, after V lost 0 bases and J lost 4 bases. This CDR3 is 21 amino acids long. CDR3 loop: CASSLARMGTPTSTKYNEQFF. CDR3 DNA sequence: TGTGCCAGCAGCTTAGCCAGAATGGGAACTCCGACTAGCACAAAGTACAATGAGCAGTTCTTC.

In this sample, this clone turned up once. The rearrangement uses TRBV5-1 and TRBJ2-6; D may be TRBD1 (6 bases). V lost 6 bases, J lost 0 bases, and 13 bases lay in between. The CDR3 has 16 residues. Germline V gene data show CDR1 as SGHRS and CDR2 as YFSETQ. CDR3 in amino acids: CASMRTAVSGANVLTF. The CDR3 bases are TGCGCCAGCATGAGGACAGCTGTCTCTGGGGCCAACGTCCTGACTTTC.

This clone was counted only a few times. The chain couples TRBV21-1 to TRBJ1-6; the table calls TRBD1, which could not be checked here. TRBV21-1 is a pseudogene segment. This CDR3 is 16 amino acids long. CDR3 coding DNA: TGTGCCAGCAGCAATGGCGGACAGGTCTCTAATTCACCCCTCCACTTT. Translated: CASSNGGQVSNSPLHF.

This chain connects TRBV5-1 to TRBJ2-1; 9 bases are a match to TRBD2. This CDR3 has 16 amino acids. V dropped 0 bases and J dropped 9; count of bases not matched to a gene: 10. CDR1 is SGHRS and CDR2 is YFSETQ in the germline V gene. CDR3: CASSLDNPAGGSEQFF. The CDR3 nucleotides read TGCGCCAGCAGCTTGGATAATCCAGCGGGAGGATCTGAGCAGTTCTTC.

The J gene is TRBJ2-7, the V gene TRBV28, with 7 bases matching TRBD2. The CDR3 is 15 residues long. Looked up from germline, CDR1 is MDHEN and CDR2 is SYDVKM. V shed 2 bases, J shed 2 bases, and the junction held 6 bases outside the gene matches. This chain's CDR3 is CASSLRGSSAYEQYF. CDR3 in DNA: TGTGCCAGCAGTTTACGCGGGAGTAGCGCCTACGAGCAGTACTTC.

The chain links TRBV21-1 to TRBJ2-5; no check of the table's D call, TRBD1, against the DNA was made. TRBV21-1 is a recognized pseudogene. This CDR3 has 14 residues. In DNA form, the CDR3 reads TGTGCCAGCACGGATTCCGGGACAGAAGAGACCCAGTACTTC. Translated, it gives CASTDSGTEETQYF.

J is TRBJ1-2 and V is TRBV6-1; D perhaps matches TRBD1 (6 bases). Germline loops: CDR1 MNHNS, CDR2 SASEGT. V was cut by 8 bases and J by 8 bases, with 18 bases left in between. This CDR3 is 13 amino acids long. The CDR3: CASSETRGGGYTF. The CDR3 nucleotides are TGTGCCAGCTCTGAAACCAGGGGCGGCGGCTACACCTTC.

The V call is TRBV4-1, the J call TRBJ2-1, with a possible D match to TRBD2 (6 bases). This CDR3 spans 15 amino acids. Trimming removed 3 bases at V and 2 bases at J, with 11 bases between. Germline V gives CDR1 MGHRA, CDR2 YSYEKL. The CDR3 DNA sequence: TGCGCCAGCAGCCACCGGGACTCCACCTACAATGAGCAGTTCTTC. This encodes CASSHRDSTYNEQFF.

The CDR3 sequence is CASSKHYTRQSRANVLTF. The CDR3 nucleotides are TGTGCCAGCAGTAAACATTACACACGACAAAGTCGGGCCAACGTCCTGACTTTC. The V call is TRBV6-4, the J call TRBJ2-6; the D is unclear. Germline CDR1 reads MRHNA; CDR2 reads SNTAGT. There are 18 residues in the CDR3. The ends were cut back, 5 bases at V and 5 bases at J, with 22 bases in the middle.

The chain carries TRBV7-2 and TRBJ1-2; tentative D call: TRBD1 (6 bases). Germline V lookup: CDR1 SGHTA, CDR2 FQGNSA. V dropped 1 base and J dropped 7 bases, with 10 bases sitting between them. This CDR3 has 13 residues. DNA for the CDR3: TGTGCCAGCAGCTTAGATCGCAGGGGTGGCTACACCTTC. Encoded protein: CASSLDRRGGYTF. The whole variable domain, remainder taken from reference TRBV7-2 and TRBJ1-2, is GAGVSQSPSNKVTEKGKDVELRCDPISGHTALYWYRQSLGQGLEFLIYFQGNSAPDKSGLPSDRFSAERTGGSVSTLTIQRTQQEDSAVYLCASSLDRRGGYTFGSGTRLTVV.

The rearrangement uses TRBV5-1 and TRBJ2-3; TRBD2 matches 8 bases. CDR3 length equals 16 residues. With 2 bases clipped from V and 1 base from J, the junction kept 6 bases outside the gene matches. Germline CDR1 SGHRS, CDR2 YFSETQ. The CDR3 protein is CASSFGPAGGTDTQYF. For the CDR3, the DNA is TGCGCCAGCAGCTTCGGACCAGCGGGGGGCACAGATACGCAGTATTTT.

Only a few counts were recorded for this clone. The rearrangement joins TRBV27 to TRBJ2-1; 10 bases map to TRBD2. From germline, CDR1 is MNHEY and CDR2 SMNVEV (reference sequence). V shed 8 bases, J shed 6 bases, and the junction held 7 bases outside the gene matches. The CDR3 sequence is 14 residues long. The CDR3 bases are TGTGCCAGCTCGCTAGCGGGAGTCGGCAATGAGCAGTTCTTC. This encodes CASSLAGVGNEQFF.

V usage is TRBV7-2 and J usage is TRBJ2-2; TRBD2 is a possible D gene (6 bases). V was clipped by 4 bases and J by 2 bases, with 11 bases between them. The CDR3 loop spans 15 amino acids. The germline CDR1 and CDR2 sequences are SGHTA and FQGNSA. For the CDR3, the DNA is TGTGCCAGCAGCTCATCCGGGACTAACACCGGGGAGCTGTTTTTT. Residues: CASSSSGTNTGELFF. The full variable domain, its missing parts supplied by reference TRBV7-2 and TRBJ2-2, is GAGVSQSPSNKVTEKGKDVELRCDPISGHTALYWYRQSLGQGLEFLIYFQGNSAPDKSGLPSDRFSAERTGGSVSTLTIQRTQQEDSAVYLCASSSSGTNTGELFFGEGSRLTVL.

The CDR3 reads CASTPGTKSYNEQFF. DNA for the CDR3: TGTGCCAGCACCCCCGGGACTAAATCCTACAATGAGCAGTTCTTC. This chain links TRBV7-8 with TRBJ2-1, with 7 bases that match TRBD2. Germline-derived CDR1 and CDR2 are SGHVS and FQNEAQ. CDR3 length: 15 amino acids. Trimming cost V 7 bases and J 1 base; bases outside gene matches: 7.